The clone carrying this TCR beta chain came up a few times. What it binds is not known. The sample comes from a study of T cell responses to AZD1222 COVID-19 vaccine. Whole-study results and caveats: Two doses of AZD1222 preceded a rise in Spike-specific TCR breadth and depth. Donors were chiefly white British, with a greater number of females, and clonal diversity was perhaps underestimated. Unmutated variant regions are reportedly targeted by nearly half of spike-specific TCRs.

TCRdb keeps only in-frame clones here, not all; method: immunoSEQ multiplex PCR. The data contain some 73,000 clones, roughly 89% of them seen just once; the ten biggest clones take up approximately 8.6%. Pooling covered second doses at about 4 or about 12 weeks. This CDR3 is 16 amino acids long. Trimming cost V 5 bases and J 0 bases, with 14 bases left between them. CDR1 and CDR2 (germline): LNHDA, SQIVND (reference sequence). The sequence was collected from an adult who received the AZD1222 COVID-19 vaccine. Specimen: peripheral blood, collected 28 days after the second AZD1222 dose. J is TRBJ2-4 and V is TRBV19; no firm D call. CDR3 sequence (DNA): TGTGCCAGTAGTCCCCGGGCAGTAGGAGCCAAAAACATTCAGTACTTC. Translation: CASSPRAVGAKNIQYF.